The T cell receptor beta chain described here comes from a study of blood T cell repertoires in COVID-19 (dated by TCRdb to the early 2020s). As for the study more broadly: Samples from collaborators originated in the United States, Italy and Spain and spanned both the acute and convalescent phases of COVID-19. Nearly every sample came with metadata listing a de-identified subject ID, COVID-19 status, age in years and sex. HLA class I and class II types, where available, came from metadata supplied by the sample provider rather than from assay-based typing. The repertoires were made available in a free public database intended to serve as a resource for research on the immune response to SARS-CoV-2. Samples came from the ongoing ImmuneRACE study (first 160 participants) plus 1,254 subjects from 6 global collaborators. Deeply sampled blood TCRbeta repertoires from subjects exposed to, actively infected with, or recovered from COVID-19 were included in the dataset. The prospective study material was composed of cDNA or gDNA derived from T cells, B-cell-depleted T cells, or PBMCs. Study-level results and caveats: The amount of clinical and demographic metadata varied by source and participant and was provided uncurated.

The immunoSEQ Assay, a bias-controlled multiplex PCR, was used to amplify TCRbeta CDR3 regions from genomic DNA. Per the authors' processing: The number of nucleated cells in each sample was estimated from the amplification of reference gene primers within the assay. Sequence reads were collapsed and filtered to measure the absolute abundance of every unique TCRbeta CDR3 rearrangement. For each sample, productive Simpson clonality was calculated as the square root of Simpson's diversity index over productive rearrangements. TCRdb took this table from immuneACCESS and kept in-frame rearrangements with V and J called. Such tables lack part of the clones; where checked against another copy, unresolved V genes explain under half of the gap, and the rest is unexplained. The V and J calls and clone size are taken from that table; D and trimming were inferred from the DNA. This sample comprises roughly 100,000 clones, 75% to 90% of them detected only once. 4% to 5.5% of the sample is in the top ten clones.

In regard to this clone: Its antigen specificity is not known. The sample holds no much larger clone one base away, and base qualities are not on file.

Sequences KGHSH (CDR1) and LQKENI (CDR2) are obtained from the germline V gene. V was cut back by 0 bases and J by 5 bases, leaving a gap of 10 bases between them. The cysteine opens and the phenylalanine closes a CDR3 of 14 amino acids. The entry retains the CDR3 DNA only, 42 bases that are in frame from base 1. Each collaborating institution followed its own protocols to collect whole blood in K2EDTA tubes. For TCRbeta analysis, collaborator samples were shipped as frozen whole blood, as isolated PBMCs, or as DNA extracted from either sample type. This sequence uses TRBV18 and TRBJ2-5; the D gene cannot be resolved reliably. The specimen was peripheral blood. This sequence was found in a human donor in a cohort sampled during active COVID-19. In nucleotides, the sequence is TGTGCCAGCTCACCACCGACTGCCTGGGAGACCCAGTACTTC. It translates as CASSPPTAWETQYF. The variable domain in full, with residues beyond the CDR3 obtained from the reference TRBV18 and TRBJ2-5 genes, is NAGVMQNPRHLVRRRGQEARLRCSPMKGHSHVYWYRQLPEEGLKFMVYLQKENIIDESGMPKERFSAEFPKEGPSILRIQQVVRGDSAAYFCASSPPTAWETQYFGPGTRLLVL.